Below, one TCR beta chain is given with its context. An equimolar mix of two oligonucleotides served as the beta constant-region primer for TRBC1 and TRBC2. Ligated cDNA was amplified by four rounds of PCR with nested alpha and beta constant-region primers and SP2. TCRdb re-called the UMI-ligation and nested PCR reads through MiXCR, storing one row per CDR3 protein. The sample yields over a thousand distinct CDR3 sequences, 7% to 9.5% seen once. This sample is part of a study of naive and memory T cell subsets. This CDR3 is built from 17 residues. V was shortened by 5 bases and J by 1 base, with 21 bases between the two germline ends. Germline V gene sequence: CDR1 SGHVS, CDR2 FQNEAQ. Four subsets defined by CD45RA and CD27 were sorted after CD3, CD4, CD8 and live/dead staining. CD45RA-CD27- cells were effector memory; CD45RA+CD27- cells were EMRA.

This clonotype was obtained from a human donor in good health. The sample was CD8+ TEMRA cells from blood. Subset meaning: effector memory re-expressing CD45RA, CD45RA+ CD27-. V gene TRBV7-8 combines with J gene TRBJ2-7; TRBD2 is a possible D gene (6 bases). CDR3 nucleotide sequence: TGTGCCAGCAGCCCAGTTGTAATGGGAGGTGAATCCTACGAGCAGTACTTC. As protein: CASSPVVMGGESYEQYF.